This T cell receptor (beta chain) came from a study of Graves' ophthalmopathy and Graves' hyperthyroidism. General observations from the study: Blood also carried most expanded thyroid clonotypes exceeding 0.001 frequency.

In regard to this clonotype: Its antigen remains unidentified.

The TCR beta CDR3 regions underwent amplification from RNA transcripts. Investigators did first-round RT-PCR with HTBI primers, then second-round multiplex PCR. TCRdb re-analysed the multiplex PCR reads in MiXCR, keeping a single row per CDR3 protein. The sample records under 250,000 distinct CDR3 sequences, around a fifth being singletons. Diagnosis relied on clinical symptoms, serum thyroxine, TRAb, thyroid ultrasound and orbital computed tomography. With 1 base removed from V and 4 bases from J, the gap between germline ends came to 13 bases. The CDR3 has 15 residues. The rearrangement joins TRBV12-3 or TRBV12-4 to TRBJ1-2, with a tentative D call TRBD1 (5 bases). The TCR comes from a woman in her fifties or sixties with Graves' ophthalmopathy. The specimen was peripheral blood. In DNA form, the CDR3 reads TGTGCCAGCAGTTTAGTGCAGGGACTCTCCTATGGCTACACCTTC. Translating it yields CASSLVQGLSYGYTF.